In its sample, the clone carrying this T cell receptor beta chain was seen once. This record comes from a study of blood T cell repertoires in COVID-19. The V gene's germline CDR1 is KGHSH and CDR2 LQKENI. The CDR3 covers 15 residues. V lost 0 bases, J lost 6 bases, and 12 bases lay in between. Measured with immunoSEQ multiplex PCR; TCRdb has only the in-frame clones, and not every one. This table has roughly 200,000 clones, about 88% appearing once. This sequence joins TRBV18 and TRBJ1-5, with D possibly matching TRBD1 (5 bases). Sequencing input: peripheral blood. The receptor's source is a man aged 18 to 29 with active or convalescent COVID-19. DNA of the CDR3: TGTGCCAGCTCACCACCAGCCAGGGTGGGTCAGCCCCAGCATTTT. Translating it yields CASSPPARVGQPQHF.